This T cell receptor (beta chain) is from a study of Ad26.COV2.S vaccination and SARS-CoV-2 variants. The CDR3 totals 11 residues. V lost 8 bases to trimming and J lost 5 bases, with 9 bases between them. From germline, CDR1 is MNHEY and CDR2 SVGAGI. The table came from immunoSEQ multiplex PCR; TCRdb's copy has only in-frame clones and leaves some out. The repertoire holds 150,000 to 200,000 clones, with approximately 88% as singletons. The TCR originated in a human donor who had recovered from COVID-19. The gene calls are TRBV6-5 and TRBJ1-2; D unclear. The sample consisted of peripheral blood, taken after recovery from COVID-19. The CDR3 DNA follows: TGTGCCAGCGGCCTGGAGTATGGCTACACCTTC. Translated: CASGLEYGYTF.